The entry that follows covers one T cell receptor (beta chain) sequence. Its antigen is not known. The CDR3 totals 13 residues. In germline, CDR1 is MNHEY, CDR2 SVGAGI. Trimming took off 6 bases at V and 5 bases at J, with 11 bases between the two ends. The entry originates in a study of T cells in localized non-small cell lung cancer. Regarding the study as a whole: A single tumor region was sequenced, leaving heterogeneity possible. Those with higher blood T cell density had longer overall survival. Measurement of T cell clonality placed uninvolved adjacent lung highest, above the level in tumor.

Clones were read by immunoSEQ multiplex PCR, and TCRdb kept only the in-frame ones, dropping some. The profile shows under 95,000 clones, 80% of them singletons. The chain uses TRBV6-5 and TRBJ2-1; D ambiguous. The sequenced sample was peripheral blood, obtained before any cancer treatment. The sequence came from a female donor of 60 years or more with stage I lung adenocarcinoma. CDR3 sequence: CASRYRPHNEQFF. CDR3 in DNA: TGTGCCAGCAGGTACCGCCCGCACAATGAGCAGTTCTTC.